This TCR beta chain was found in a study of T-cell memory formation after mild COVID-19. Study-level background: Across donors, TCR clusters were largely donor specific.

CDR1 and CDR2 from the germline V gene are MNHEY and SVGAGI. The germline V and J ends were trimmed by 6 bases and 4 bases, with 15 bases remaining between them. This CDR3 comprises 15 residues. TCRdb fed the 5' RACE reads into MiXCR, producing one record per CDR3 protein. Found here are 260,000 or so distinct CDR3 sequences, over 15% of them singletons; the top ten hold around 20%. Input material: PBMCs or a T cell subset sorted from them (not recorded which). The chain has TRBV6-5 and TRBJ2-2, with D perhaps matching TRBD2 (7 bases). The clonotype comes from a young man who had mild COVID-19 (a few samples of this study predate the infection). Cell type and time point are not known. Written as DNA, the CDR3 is TGTGCCAGCAGGTCTCGGGGGGCCCGCACCGGGGAGCTGTTTTTT. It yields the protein CASRSRGARTGELFF.